This entry lists 10 T cell receptor beta chains sequenced from one sample in a study of OX40 agonist ivuxolimab in advanced cancers. Measured with immunoSEQ multiplex PCR; TCRdb has only the in-frame clones, and not every one. The table has under 100,000 clones, around 90% seen once. The sample here was CD4+ or CD8+ T cells sorted from blood, taken in a trial of the OX40 agonist ivuxolimab. The receptor source for this set is an adult with an advanced solid tumor such as melanoma, head and neck, liver or kidney cancer.

The chain is built from TRBV7-3 and TRBJ2-3; 9 bases fit TRBD2. Trimming took 5 bases from V and 4 from J; bases not matched to a gene: 4. This CDR3 is 14 amino acids long. Germline V gene lookup returns CDR1 SGHTA and CDR2 FQGTGA. CDR3 in DNA: TGTGCCAGCAGCCGCGCGGGGGGGCCAGATACGCAGTATTTT. It encodes CASSRAGGPDTQYF. Combining the CDR3 with reference TRBV7-3 and TRBJ2-3 gives the whole variable domain GAGVSQTPSNKVTEKGKYVELRCDPISGHTALYWYRQSLGQGPEFLIYFQGTGAADDSGLPNDRFFAVRPEGSVSTLKIQRTERGDSAVYLCASSRAGGPDTQYFGPGTRLTVL.

This rearrangement joins TRBV7-9 to TRBJ1-1, with unresolved D. Deletions cut 4 bases from V and 1 base from J, with 7 bases between. The CDR3 has 13 amino acids. The germline V gene has CDR1 SEHNR and CDR2 FQNEAQ (reference sequence). As DNA, the CDR3 is TGTGCCAGCAGCTCGGCGGGGAACACTGAAGCTTTCTTT. Its translation: CASSSAGNTEAFF.

The count of this clone is one. The chain uses TRBV4-1 and TRBJ1-1, with D unresolved. CDR3 length: 18 residues. The germline gives CDR1 MGHRA, CDR2 YSYEKL. The V end lost 0 bases, the J end lost 1 base, and 18 bases lay between the germline ends. CDR3 region: CASSQEEGQVDWNTEAFF. For the CDR3, the DNA is TGCGCCAGCAGCCAAGAGGAAGGGCAGGTAGATTGGAACACTGAAGCTTTCTTT.

The chain recombines TRBV6-1 with TRBJ2-1, with a weak D call TRBD1 (5 bases). Germline assignment: CDR1 MNHNS and CDR2 SASEGT. This CDR3 has 15 amino acids. Trimming removed 6 bases at V and 1 base at J, with 13 bases between. The CDR3 is CASRTTRGSYNEQFF. CDR3 bases: TGTGCCAGCAGGACAACAAGGGGTTCCTACAATGAGCAGTTCTTC.

The chain combines TRBV19 with TRBJ2-7; D is possibly TRBD1 (6 bases). Germline V gene sequence: CDR1 LNHDA, CDR2 SQIVND (reference sequence). Trimming removed 5 bases from V and 1 base from J, with 9 bases in between. The CDR3 covers 13 residues. In nucleotides, the CDR3 is TGTGCCAGTAGTTGGACAGTATCCTACGAGCAGTACTTC. It yields the protein CASSWTVSYEQYF.

This chain joins TRBV27 and TRBJ2-1; D unresolved. The CDR3 runs to 15 residues. V lost 2 bases to trimming and J lost 2 bases, with 10 bases between them. Germline assignment: CDR1 MNHEY and CDR2 SMNVEV (reference sequence). The CDR3 coding sequence is TGTGCCAGCAGTTTAACCGCCGTTCCCTACAATGAGCAGTTCTTC. Amino acids: CASSLTAVPYNEQFF.

The genes are TRBV11-3 and TRBJ1-1; 7 bases agree with TRBD1. This CDR3 contains 16 residues. The V gene's germline CDR1 is SGHNT and CDR2 YENEEA. With V trimmed by 3 bases and J by 0 bases, 7 bases remained unmatched. The chain's CDR3 is CASSFGTAVMNTEAFF. In DNA, the CDR3 is TGTGCCAGCAGCTTTGGGACAGCCGTTATGAACACTGAAGCTTTCTTT.

This rearrangement joins TRBV5-5 to TRBJ1-4; D ambiguous. CDR3 length equals 16 residues. Germline V gene data show CDR1 as SGHKS and CDR2 as YYEKEE (reference sequence). V lost 2 bases to trimming and J lost 0 bases, with 11 bases between them. The CDR3 DNA reads TGTGCCAGCAGCTTTATGGACCGTGCAACTAATGAAAAACTGTTTTTT. This translates into CASSFMDRATNEKLFF.

This rearrangement joins TRBV7-9 to TRBJ2-7, with D tentatively TRBD2 (6 bases). Germline assignment: CDR1 SEHNR and CDR2 FQNEAQ (reference sequence). The CDR3 spans 15 residues. V lost 1 base to trimming and J lost 0 bases, with 10 bases between them. CDR3 nucleotide sequence: TGTGCCAGCAGCTTAGGGGCGGGGAGCTCCTACGAGCAGTACTTC. Its translation is CASSLGAGSSYEQYF.

The chain is built from TRBV5-4 and TRBJ1-2; weak D call: TRBD1 (6 bases). Germline CDR1 is SGHNT and CDR2 is YYREEE (reference sequence). This CDR3 is 15 amino acids long. V lost 4 bases, J lost 6 bases, and 19 bases lay in between. The CDR3 protein is CASSPGTTVRDGYTF. The CDR3 nucleotides read TGTGCCAGCAGCCCGGGGACAACAGTACGTGATGGCTACACCTTC.